This T cell receptor (beta chain) was retrieved from a study of low-dose radiotherapy and immunotherapy resistance in tumors. Study details: Daily, from cycle 1 day 1 and for four cycles, patients took oral aspirin 300 mg.

Described time point: before trial treatment. Those eligible were patients bearing advanced solid tumors lacking tumor-infiltrating lymphocytes. V gave up 0 bases and J gave up 6 bases, with 8 bases separating them. This CDR3 contains 13 residues. This clonotype was detected many times. cDNA synthesis used a TRAV/TRBV-specific primer set for both chains. TCRs were put through roughly 20 PCR cycles of amplification with Phusion. A constant-region primer and the V-primer adapter served as the primer pair. Via MiXCR, TCRdb re-called the reads, giving one row per CDR3 protein. The table lists about 64,000 distinct CDR3 sequences, about 26% of them singletons.

J is TRBJ1-2 and V is TRBV12-3 or TRBV12-4; no firm D call. The sequence derives from a male donor with rectosigmoid adenocarcinoma. Here the sequenced sample was PBMCs, taken before treatment. The CDR3, as DNA: TGTGCCAGCAGTTTAGCCAGGAACCATGGCTACACCTTC. Translation: CASSLARNHGYTF.